One and the same sample provided the 18 T cell receptor beta chains below, sequenced in a study of blood T cell repertoires in COVID-19. TCRdb's copy holds only in-frame clones and misses some; the assay was immunoSEQ multiplex PCR. This table has a few hundred thousand clones, about nine tenths appearing once. Sequencing used peripheral blood. The source of these receptors is a woman aged 25 to 39 with COVID-19, enrolled during active disease.

The gene calls are TRBV28 and TRBJ1-1, with 10 bases identical to TRBD1. Trimming took 6 bases from V and 6 from J; bases not matched to a gene: 7. The CDR3 runs 14 residues. From germline, CDR1 is MDHEN and CDR2 SYDVKM. The CDR3 here is CASRYPGQGAEAFF. For the CDR3, the DNA is TGTGCCAGCAGATACCCAGGACAGGGGGCTGAAGCTTTCTTT.

J is TRBJ2-1 and V is TRBV11-3, with D perhaps matching TRBD2 (5 bases). Germline CDR1 and CDR2: SGHNT and YENEEA. Trimming removed 0 bases at V and 10 bases at J, with 13 bases between. This CDR3 is built from 14 residues. The CDR3 region has the DNA TGTGCCAGCAGCTTAGAAGGGAGTTCGTCCGAGCAGTTCTTC. This encodes CASSLEGSSSEQFF.

The rearrangement joins TRBV10-3 to TRBJ1-2, with a weak D call TRBD1 (6 bases). This CDR3 region has 14 residues. In germline, CDR1 is ENHRY, CDR2 SYGVKD. V was trimmed by 3 bases and J by 2 bases, leaving 10 bases between them. CDR3 DNA sequence: TGTGCCATCAGTGATCTTCAGGGGAACTATGGCTACACCTTC. Translation gives CAISDLQGNYGYTF.

This rearrangement joins TRBV19 to TRBJ2-3; TRBD2 matches at 7 bases. CDR3 size: 14 residues. The V segment lost 5 bases and the J segment 4 bases; nucleotides outside the gene matches: 6. Germline V lookup: CDR1 LNHDA, CDR2 SQIVND (reference sequence). The CDR3 here is CASSPRLAPDTQYF. DNA for the CDR3: TGTGCCAGTAGTCCCCGACTAGCCCCAGATACGCAGTATTTT.

The chain carries TRBV4-3 and TRBJ2-3, with 11 bases aligning to TRBD2. After removal of 0 bases from V and 7 bases from J, the junction contained 18 bases not matched to a gene. Germline CDR1 reads LGHNA; CDR2 reads YSLEER. The CDR3 is made up of 20 amino acids. The CDR3 DNA reads TGCGCCAGCAGCCAAGATCGCCCCCTAGCGGGAGGCCGGGGGTCATATACGCAGTATTTT. It is translated as CASSQDRPLAGGRGSYTQYF.

The J gene is TRBJ1-5, the V gene TRBV2, with D tentatively TRBD1 (5 bases). Trimming took off 6 bases at V and 1 base at J, with 16 bases between the two ends. The CDR3 contains 16 residues. Germline V gene lookup returns CDR1 SNHLY and CDR2 FYNNEI. CDR3 coding DNA: TGTGCCAGCAGCGCGGGAATGGGGGGGAGCAATCAGCCCCAGCATTTT. This codes for CASSAGMGGSNQPQHF.

The sample holds one count of this clone. The chain employs TRBV2 and TRBJ1-1; possibly TRBD1 for D (5 bases). In germline, CDR1 is SNHLY, CDR2 FYNNEI. The CDR3 is 14 residues long. Trimming took 5 bases from V and 5 from J, leaving 15 bases between them. This CDR3 reads CASSHRFGGTEAFF. CDR3 nucleotides: TGTGCCAGCAGTCACAGGTTCGGAGGGACTGAAGCTTTCTTT.

The rearrangement links TRBV4-2 to TRBJ2-5, with TRBD2 matching 7 bases. Germline V gene data show CDR1 as LGHNA and CDR2 as YNFKEQ. The length of the CDR3 is 11 residues. Germline trimming cut 5 bases from V and 9 bases from J; bases unmatched to any gene: 3. The CDR3 loop reads CASSSGGSQYF. In DNA, the CDR3 is TGTGCCAGCAGCTCCGGGGGGTCCCAGTACTTC.

The rearrangement joins TRBV12-3 or TRBV12-4 to TRBJ1-2; D may be TRBD1 (6 bases). This CDR3 has 12 amino acids. V gave up 1 base and J gave up 7 bases, with 7 bases separating them. The CDR3 protein is CASSLGGGGYTF. The CDR3 DNA reads as TGTGCCAGCAGTTTAGGAGGGGGTGGCTACACCTTC.

This clone is judged medium-sized (0.01 to 0.1%). The genes are TRBV6-4 and TRBJ2-3; 7 bases line up with TRBD1. From germline, CDR1 is MRHNA and CDR2 SNTAGT. CDR3 length: 13 amino acids. Unmatched junction bases numbered 6, after V lost 4 bases and J lost 8 bases. CDR3 DNA: TGTGCCAGCAGTGCCTGGACAGGTTCTACGCAGTATTTT. It encodes CASSAWTGSTQYF.

This chain links TRBV10-2 with TRBJ2-7; 7 bases map to TRBD2. The CDR3 consists of 14 residues. Unmatched junction bases numbered 8, after V lost 3 bases and J lost 6 bases. CDR1 WSHSY and CDR2 SAAADI come from the germline V gene. The CDR3 loop is CASSERRERGEQYV. The CDR3 region has the DNA TGCGCCAGCAGTGAAAGGCGGGAGCGGGGCGAGCAGTACGTC.

This chain links TRBV13 with TRBJ2-2; no firm D call. V was clipped by 6 bases and J by 4 bases, with 9 bases between them. This CDR3 comprises 13 residues. Germline V gene sequence: CDR1 PRHDT, CDR2 FYEKMQ (reference sequence). CDR3 coding DNA: TGTGCCAGCAGGACACAACTCACCGGGGAGCTGTTTTTT. It codes for CASRTQLTGELFF.

As DNA, the CDR3 is TGTGCCAGCAGTTACATGAGGGTGGATGGCTACACCTTC. Encoded protein: CASSYMRVDGYTF. The chain is built from TRBV6-2 or TRBV6-3 and TRBJ1-2; no clear D. CDR3 length: 13 residues. The V end was cut by 2 bases, the J end by 6 bases, with 10 bases between. Germline-derived CDR1 and CDR2 are MNHEY and SVGEGT.

This chain uses TRBV5-1 with TRBJ2-3; D gene unclear. The germline V gene encodes CDR1 SGHRS and CDR2 YFSETQ. Trimming took off 4 bases at V and 1 base at J, with 13 bases between the two ends. The CDR3 sequence is 15 residues long. CDR3 protein: CASSVTHSGTDTQYF. The CDR3 DNA sequence: TGCGCCAGCAGCGTGACACATTCGGGCACAGATACGCAGTATTTT.

The chain joins TRBV24-1 to TRBJ2-3; D perhaps matches TRBD1 (5 bases). CDR1 and CDR2 from the germline V gene are KGHDR and SFDVKD. This CDR3 is 16 amino acids long. The germline V and J ends were trimmed by 4 bases and 1 base, with 14 bases remaining between them. This CDR3 is CATSDPKARGTDTQYF. In DNA, the CDR3 is TGTGCCACCAGTGACCCGAAGGCCAGGGGCACAGATACGCAGTATTTT.

This clone was seen more than once but under ten times. The chain has TRBV2 and TRBJ1-5; tentatively, D is TRBD1 (5 bases). Germline V gene sequence: CDR1 SNHLY, CDR2 FYNNEI. Between the trimmed V and J ends, which lost 6 bases and 9 bases, there was a span of 21 bases. This CDR3 has 15 amino acids. The CDR3 nucleotides are TGTGCCAGCAGCCTGGGACGGAGGGGAGGTCGGCCCCAGCATTTT. Residues: CASSLGRRGGRPQHF. The whole variable domain, filled in from reference TRBV2 and TRBJ1-5, reads EPEVTQTPSHQVTQMGQEVILRCVPISNHLYFYWYRQILGQKVEFLVSFYNNEISEKSEIFDDQFSVERPDGSNFTLKIRSTKLEDSAMYFCASSLGRRGGRPQHFGDGTRLSIL.

The chain carries TRBV27 and TRBJ2-3; 11 bases agree with TRBD2. The CDR3 is 17 residues long. V lost 4 bases to trimming and J lost 3 bases; unmatched junction nucleotides: 9. CDR1 is MNHEY and CDR2 is SMNVEV in the germline V gene (reference sequence). The CDR3 DNA sequence: TGTGCCAGCAGTTCGATGGGACTAGCGGAACCTACAGATACGCAGTATTTT. This codes for CASSSMGLAEPTDTQYF.

This clone has a count of ten or more. This rearrangement joins TRBV27 to TRBJ1-5; TRBD1 is a possible D gene (5 bases). The CDR3 loop spans 13 amino acids. Deletions cut 6 bases from V and 5 bases from J, with 11 bases between. Per the germline V gene, CDR1 is MNHEY and CDR2 is SMNVEV (reference sequence). DNA for the CDR3: TGTGCCAGCAGGGGGCAAGTTGATCAGCCCCAGCATTTT. This gives the protein CASRGQVDQPQHF.